What follows are 17 T cell receptor beta chains derived from one specimen sequenced in a study of T cells in Graves' hyperthyroidism and ophthalmopathy (dated by TCRdb to between 2018 and 2021). Libraries were prepared through multiplex PCR. These reads were obtained on an Illumina HiSeq 2000. Amplification of TCR beta CDR3 regions was carried out from RNA transcripts. For the first round of RT-PCR on the TCR CDR3, the HTBI primer set was used together with the Qiagen OneStep RT-PCR kit. TCRdb reprocessed the public reads (quality trimming at Q25 with fastp, clone calling with MiXCR) and kept in-frame beta chains. CDR3 protein duplicates are merged, each entry listing the most common genes and DNA. The sample table contains about 480,000 distinct CDR3 sequences; only one count was recorded for around 14% of them. The ten biggest clones cover 15% to 20% of the sample. The sample was blood. The receptors were gathered from a young woman with Graves' hyperthyroidism.

The chain employs TRBV6-5 and TRBJ1-5, with 7 bases aligning to TRBD1. CDR1 and CDR2 from the germline V gene are MNHEY and SVGAGI. The ends lost 0 bases at V and 6 bases at J; junction bases unmatched: 5. The CDR3 runs 15 residues. The CDR3 is CASSYSQGGGQPQHF. In DNA form, the CDR3 reads TGTGCCAGCAGTTACTCGCAAGGGGGCGGTCAGCCCCAGCATTTT.

This clonotype showed up many times. V gene TRBV20-1 combines with J gene TRBJ1-2, with TRBD1 identical over 10 bases. The CDR3 consists of 13 residues. Trimming cost V 5 bases and J 5 bases; bases outside gene matches: 5. CDR1 is DFQATT, CDR2 SNEGSKA, per germline (reference sequence). The CDR3 spells CSAQGGQGYGYTF. CDR3 coding DNA: TGCAGTGCTCAGGGGGGACAGGGGTATGGCTACACCTTC.

V and J are TRBV6-2 or TRBV6-3 and TRBJ2-1; TRBD1 matches 7 bases. Per the germline V gene, CDR1 is MNHEY and CDR2 is SVGEGT. Trimming took 5 bases from V and 6 from J; bases not matched to a gene: 7. This CDR3 spans 14 amino acids. In nucleotides, the CDR3 is TGTGCCAGCAGTAGGAAGACAGGGCTCAATGAGCAGTTCTTC. This sequence encodes CASSRKTGLNEQFF.

Turning to this clonotype: This may be a read error: a much more frequent sequence differs by one nucleotide. The V gene is TRBV24-1, the J gene TRBJ2-5, with TRBD2 as a possible D gene (6 bases). Per germline, CDR1 KGHDR and CDR2 SFDVKD. CDR3 length: 14 residues. The V end was cut by 1 base, the J end by 9 bases, with 14 bases between. The chain's CDR3 is CATSDFFGGEAQYF. DNA of the CDR3: TGTGCCACCAGTGATTTCTTCGGGGGTGAGGCCCAGTACTTC.

This chain links TRBV5-1 with TRBJ1-4; perhaps TRBD1 as D (5 bases). Germline V gene sequence: CDR1 SGHRS, CDR2 YFSETQ. The CDR3 contains 14 residues. Trimming cost V 5 bases and J 4 bases, with 12 bases left between them. CDR3 DNA sequence: TGCGCCAGCAGGCCGGGACCGAGTAATGAAAAACTGTTTTTT. This translates into CASRPGPSNEKLFF.

There are many counts of this clonotype. This chain joins TRBV7-9 and TRBJ2-7; D remains unclear. V shed 5 bases and J shed 6 bases, with 20 bases lying between them. CDR3 length: 15 residues. From germline, CDR1 is SEHNR and CDR2 FQNEAQ (reference sequence). The CDR3 loop reads CASSPIDGARSEQYV. The CDR3 DNA sequence: TGTGCCAGCAGCCCTATCGACGGCGCCCGGAGCGAGCAGTACGTC.

This clonotype was seen a few times. V and J are TRBV5-1 and TRBJ2-5, with D perhaps TRBD2 (5 bases). V was trimmed by 4 bases and J by 3 bases, leaving 13 bases between them. The CDR3 loop spans 14 amino acids. Germline V CDR1 and CDR2: SGHRS, YFSETQ. The CDR3 protein is CASSPRGSKETQYF. CDR3 coding DNA: TGCGCCAGCAGCCCACGGGGTTCCAAAGAGACCCAGTACTTC.

This clonotype was found many times. CDR3 in amino acids: CSVAQGATDTQYF. The CDR3 DNA is TGCAGCGTAGCCCAGGGGGCCACAGATACGCAGTATTTT. This chain joins TRBV29-1 and TRBJ2-3; 8 bases match TRBD1. CDR1 and CDR2 (germline): SQVTM, ANQGSEA. J gave up 2 bases and V 6 bases, and 4 bases lay outside the gene matches. The CDR3 spans 13 residues.

This clonotype came up many times. J is TRBJ2-5 and V is TRBV6-1; 8 positions agree with TRBD2. The ends lost 5 bases at V and 3 bases at J; junction bases unmatched: 11. This CDR3 contains 16 residues. Germline V gives CDR1 MNHNS, CDR2 SASEGT. The CDR3 is CASSRSSGPPKETQYF. Here the CDR3 DNA reads TGTGCCAGCAGTCGTTCTAGCGGGCCACCTAAAGAGACCCAGTACTTC.

This clonotype was detected ten times or more. CDR3 bases: TGTGCCTGCCCCACGGGGGGGGCTGGGGCCAACGTCCTGACTTTC. Encoded protein: CACPTGGAGANVLTF. The J gene is TRBJ2-6, the V gene TRBV30; 8 bases agree with TRBD2. The CDR3 runs 15 residues. Germline CDR1 GTSNPN, CDR2 SVGIG (reference sequence). V lost 6 bases to trimming and J lost 2 bases; unmatched junction nucleotides: 6.

This clonotype was counted many times. V gene TRBV3-1 combines with J gene TRBJ2-1; D gene unclear. This CDR3 region has 12 residues. Germline V gene sequence: CDR1 LGHDT, CDR2 YNNKEL (reference sequence). Trimming removed 2 bases at V and 4 bases at J, with 3 bases between. The CDR3 nucleotides read TGTGCCAGCAGCCAACAGTACAATGAGCAGTTCTTC. The encoded protein is CASSQQYNEQFF.

The sample holds many counts of this clonotype. This chain joins TRBV2 and TRBJ1-4, with D perhaps TRBD1 (5 bases). Germline V gene sequence: CDR1 SNHLY, CDR2 FYNNEI. V lost 4 bases and J lost 5, with 14 bases in between. The CDR3 covers 15 residues. The chain's CDR3 is CASSVPGRTNEKLFF. In DNA form, the CDR3 reads TGTGCCAGCAGTGTGCCGGGACGGACAAATGAAAAACTGTTTTTT.

The rearrangement uses TRBV19 and TRBJ1-2; D remains unclear. Trimming removed 7 bases at V and 5 bases at J, with 26 bases between. Germline V CDR1 and CDR2: LNHDA, SQIVND (reference sequence). This CDR3 spans 17 amino acids. CDR3 sequence reads: CASNPSTFGSAGYGYTF. The CDR3 DNA reads TGTGCCAGTAATCCGTCTACTTTCGGGTCGGCGGGTTATGGCTACACCTTC.

This clonotype was seen a handful of times. The chain employs TRBV18 and TRBJ1-2, with TRBD1 as a possible D gene (6 bases). The CDR3 extends over 15 amino acids. Germline CDR1 and CDR2: KGHSH and LQKENI. V lost 0 bases and J lost 3, with 11 bases in between. CDR3 DNA sequence: TGTGCCAGCTCACCACCGTGGGGGGCCGACTATGGCTACACCTTC. It yields the protein CASSPPWGADYGYTF.

This clonotype was detected only a few times. The J gene is TRBJ1-2, the V gene TRBV13; TRBD1 might be the D (6 bases). V lost 2 bases and J 2 bases, leaving 18 bases between the germline ends. In germline, CDR1 is PRHDT, CDR2 FYEKMQ (reference sequence). This CDR3 is built from 17 residues. The CDR3 sequence is CASSLTPPGGKNYGYTF. The DNA for the CDR3 is TGTGCCAGCAGCTTAACCCCCCCGGGGGGCAAAAACTATGGCTACACCTTC.

This clonotype was observed many times. The J gene is TRBJ1-3, the V gene TRBV12-3 or TRBV12-4, with D possibly TRBD1 on 5 matching bases. The CDR3 runs 15 residues. V was pared by 3 bases and J by 2 bases, with 11 bases between. CDR3 in DNA: TGTGCCAGCAGTTTCGGCGGGGCGGCTGGAAACACCATATATTTT. Protein: CASSFGGAAGNTIYF.

This clonotype was observed many times. The chain combines TRBV15 with TRBJ1-1; perhaps TRBD1 as D (6 bases). Germline V gene lookup returns CDR1 LNHNV and CDR2 YYDKDF (reference sequence). This CDR3 comprises 17 residues. V lost 2 bases and J 1 base, leaving 17 bases between the germline ends. The CDR3 region has the DNA TGTGCCACCAGCAGACCACCCGTTGCGACAGGGAACACTGAAGCTTTCTTT. Translation: CATSRPPVATGNTEAFF.